This record concerns one T cell receptor beta chain sequence. Sequence at one end of the junction differs from germline and may be a read error. The data were taken from a study of T cell changes during pregnancy in multiple sclerosis. Produced via immunoSEQ multiplex PCR; TCRdb's table is partial and in-frame only. The sample has fewer than 55,000 clones, 80% to 95% seen once. The CDR3 totals 13 residues. CDR1 is SEHNR, CDR2 FQNEAQ, per germline (reference sequence). This sequence originates from a female donor with multiple sclerosis, enrolled in a pregnancy study. The V call is TRBV7-9, the J call TRBJ1-5; TRBD1 agrees at 9 bases. The specimen was CD4+ T cells from peripheral blood mononuclear cells, collected in the third trimester of pregnancy. The CDR3, as DNA: TGTGCCAGCAGCCTCGGACAGGGGAACGTATTGGATTTT. Protein: CASSLGQGNVLDF.